The rows below give T cell receptor beta chains drawn from one sample of a study of a mutant IDH1 vaccine in newly diagnosed glioma. No antigen is known for these receptors. Assay used: immunoSEQ multiplex PCR; TCRdb lists only in-frame clones, some missing. The table includes over 45,000 clones, approximately 71% detected once. Sequences were derived from PBMCs, sampled from a glioma patient whose treatment included an IDH1 peptide vaccine. Every receptor here comes from a man in his fifties with glioma. Both conserved end residues are part of each CDR3. The D gene is left open where the match is weak. A clone size is listed for some rows: how often the clone was seen (once, few, many), or a class if it is expanded.

abundance	v_gene	j_gene	d_gene	CDR3aa	CDR3nt
NA	TRBV2	TRBJ2-7	NA	CASSAAVEQYF	TGTGCCAGCAGTGCGGCAGTCGAGCAGTACTTC
few	TRBV4-1	TRBJ2-1	NA	CASSQGAGAGDEQFF	TGCGCCAGCAGCCAAGGGGCGGGGGCGGGAGATGAGCAGTTCTTC
NA	TRBV30	TRBJ2-7	TRBD1	CAWRVGQGYFYEQYF	TGTGCCTGGAGGGTAGGACAGGGGTACTTCTACGAGCAGTACTTC
NA	TRBV7-2	TRBJ1-5	NA	CASSLFGQNQPQHF	TGTGCCAGCAGCTTATTCGGGCAGAATCAGCCCCAGCATTTT
NA	TRBV6-5	TRBJ1-6	NA	CTSGPSSYNSPLHF	TGTACCTCGGGCCCAAGCTCCTATAATTCACCCCTCCACTTT
once	TRBV7-2	TRBJ2-1	NA	CASSLGGRGGEQFF	TGTGCCAGCAGCTTAGGGGGGCGGGGAGGTGAGCAGTTCTTC
once	TRBV6-5	TRBJ2-7	NA	CATSIGGTYEQYF	TGTGCCACTTCAATAGGGGGAACCTACGAGCAGTACTTC
NA	TRBV7-8	TRBJ1-5	NA	CASSEGRAEAQHF	TGTGCCAGCAGCGAAGGAAGGGCGGAGGCCCAGCATTTT
NA	TRBV2	TRBJ1-2	TRBD1	CASSPDRYYGYTF	TGTGCCAGCAGCCCGGACAGGTACTATGGCTACACCTTC
NA	TRBV30	TRBJ1-5	TRBD1	CAWSVGGGSQPQHF	TGTGCCTGGAGTGTGGGAGGGGGCAGTCAGCCCCAGCATTTT
NA	TRBV10-3	TRBJ1-4	TRBD1	CAISRQGAANEKLFF	TGTGCCATCAGTCGACAGGGGGCAGCTAATGAAAAACTGTTTTTT
NA	TRBV5-1	TRBJ2-5	NA	CASSLDVQETQYF	TGCGCCAGCAGCTTGGACGTTCAAGAGACCCAGTACTTC
NA	TRBV2	TRBJ2-5	TRBD2	CASRPTSGGTKYF	TGTGCCAGCAGACCGACTAGCGGGGGGACGAAGTACTTC